The entry below gives a single T cell receptor beta chain sequence along with its context. The antigen is undetermined. These data are taken from a study of T cell responses to AZD1222 COVID-19 vaccine. Findings and caveats of the study: The donor group comprised mostly white British people and more females; the analysis possibly underestimated clonal diversity.

Germline V gene sequence: CDR1 MNHEY, CDR2 SVGEGT. V was pared by 2 bases and J by 6 bases, with 6 bases of the junction left unmatched. This CDR3 is 14 amino acids long. Repertoires were generated with immunoSEQ multiplex PCR, while TCRdb's copy carries only in-frame clones and drops some. The repertoire has about 160,000 clones, about 88% of them found once; the top ten carry 5.5%. This sequence was found in an adult in good health. Sample: peripheral blood, taken on day 0 of AZD1222 vaccination. The chain recombines TRBV6-2 or TRBV6-3 with TRBJ1-1; 7 bases agree with TRBD1. The CDR3 DNA is TGTGCCAGCAGTTACCCAGGGGGAGGCCCTGAAGCTTTCTTT. It codes for CASSYPGGGPEAFF.